Here is one T cell receptor beta chain with its context. Its antigen is still unknown. Amplification used 60 Vbeta primers and 13 Jbeta primers. TCRdb's copy holds only in-frame clones and misses some; the assay was immunoSEQ multiplex PCR. The ten top clones account for about 0.59%, within a sample of fewer than 130,000 clones. The data were taken from a study of cytomegalovirus exposure and HLA in healthy donors. Findings of the study overall: Per published accounts, TCR beta sequences correctly predicted the HLA-A and HLA-B alleles of most subjects.

The germline V gene encodes CDR1 MNHEY and CDR2 SMNVEV (reference sequence). The V gene end was trimmed by 5 bases and the J gene end by 5 bases; junction bases not matched to a gene: 5. The CDR3 extends over 15 amino acids. Input material: PBMCs. This sequence originates from a man aged 50-60 years in good health and CMV-seronegative. The chain joins TRBV27 to TRBJ2-5; the match to TRBD2 covers 13 bases. CDR3 DNA sequence: TGTGCCAGCAGTACTAGCGGGAGGGCCGGTGAGACCCAGTACTTC. Protein: CASSTSGRAGETQYF.